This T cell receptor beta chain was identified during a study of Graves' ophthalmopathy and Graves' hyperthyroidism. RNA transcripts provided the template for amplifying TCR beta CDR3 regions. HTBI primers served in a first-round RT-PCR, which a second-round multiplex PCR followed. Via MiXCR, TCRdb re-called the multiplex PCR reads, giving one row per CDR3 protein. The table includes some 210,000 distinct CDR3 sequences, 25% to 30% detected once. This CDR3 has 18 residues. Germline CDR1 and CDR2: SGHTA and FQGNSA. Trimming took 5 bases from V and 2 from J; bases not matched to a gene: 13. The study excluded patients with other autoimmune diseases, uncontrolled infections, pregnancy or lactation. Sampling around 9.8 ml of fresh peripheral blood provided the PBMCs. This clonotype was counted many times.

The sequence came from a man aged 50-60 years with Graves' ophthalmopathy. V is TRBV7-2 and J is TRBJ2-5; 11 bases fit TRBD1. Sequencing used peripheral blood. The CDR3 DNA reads TGTGCCAGCAGCATCGGACAGGGGGCGTTTTTTGTGCAAGAGACCCAGTACTTC. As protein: CASSIGQGAFFVQETQYF.